The clone carrying this T cell receptor beta chain was seen at least ten times. The antigen is unknown. Trimming cost V 2 bases and J 4 bases; bases outside gene matches: 6. CDR1 is LGHDT and CDR2 is YNNKEL in the germline V gene (reference sequence). This CDR3 is 15 amino acids long. Library preparation (for TCRbeta) was performed with unique molecular identifiers. TCRdb used MiXCR to reprocess the PCR reads, holding one entry per CDR3 protein. The sample contains some 300,000 distinct CDR3 sequences, roughly 7.8% of which appear only once. The sample belongs to a study of T-cell reconstitution after alpha-beta-depleted transplantation in children. Study findings and constraints: Surviving recipient T cells and intrathymic progenitors accounted for some patients' high TCRbeta diversity at day 60. Newly produced T cells mostly provided counts and TCRbeta diversity after one year, as hyperexpanded clones declined. As was reported, about two months after transplant, alpha-beta T cells came from several hundred expanded graft clones.

The rearrangement uses TRBV3-1 and TRBJ2-7; 9 nucleotides agree with TRBD2. The source is a female patient between 2 and 10 years old who had a stem cell transplant for Fanconi anemia, so the T cells may come from the graft donor. The material was peripheral blood, obtained 360 days after TCRalphabeta/CD19-depleted stem cell transplant. The CDR3 is CASSQSRGRAYEQYF. The CDR3 DNA reads TGTGCCAGCAGCCAATCTCGCGGGAGGGCTTACGAGCAGTACTTC.